This T cell receptor (beta chain) derives from a study of blood T cell repertoires in COVID-19. With 6 bases removed from V and 3 bases from J, the gap between germline ends came to 9 bases. The CDR3 is 12 amino acids. Assay: immunoSEQ multiplex PCR; the TCRdb copy retains only in-frame clones and omits some. The table records tens of thousands of clones, around 83% of them present only once. The sample was peripheral blood. This receptor was identified in a man aged 70-80 years with active COVID-19. The chain employs TRBV12-3 or TRBV12-4 and TRBJ2-7; unclear D gene. CDR3 residues: CASSPPGYEQYF. CDR3 coding DNA: TGTGCCAGCAGCCCACCGGGCTACGAGCAGTACTTC.